This T cell receptor beta chain was identified in a study of cytomegalovirus exposure and HLA in healthy donors. Study-wide background: As an earlier analysis found, roughly 180 million T cells yielded approximately 100 million unique TCR beta sequences. Points from the study as a whole: Earlier results showed most TCR beta V segments being productive about 87% or about 30% of the time.

This PCR relied on a set of 60 Vbeta primers and 13 Jbeta primers. The method was immunoSEQ multiplex PCR; TCRdb's version includes in-frame clones alone and lacks a portion of them. The sample includes fewer than 200,000 clones, more than 9.5% seen only once; the top ten take about 8%. As for the donors, each was a healthy bone marrow donor. V shed 0 bases, J shed 5 bases, and the junction held 11 bases outside the gene matches. Germline CDR1 reads LGHNA; CDR2 reads YSLEER. This CDR3 is built from 18 residues. This clone was seen more than once but under ten times. Its antigen is not identified. The sequencing input was PBMCs. This TCR was recovered from a man aged 50-59 years in good health and CMV-seropositive. The chain couples TRBV4-3 to TRBJ1-4; TRBD1 agrees at 8 bases. The CDR3 bases are TGCGCCAGCAGCCAAGATGGCGAGACAGGGGTACCCAATGAAAAACTGTTTTTT. Protein product: CASSQDGETGVPNEKLFF.